This T cell receptor beta chain was captured by sequencing in a study of post-analysis software for immune sequencing data. Study-level background: Both relapsing-remitting and secondary progressive multiple sclerosis featured among the disease courses, as did progressive-relapsing multiple sclerosis. Points from the study as a whole: With TRBV5-6, TRBV5-1 and TRBV20-1 included, roughly five TRBV segments were more frequent in patients than in controls.

Each TCR beta cDNA library carried unique molecular identifiers. In TCRdb, the PCR reads were re-called with MiXCR into one record per CDR3 protein. The table records about 620,000 distinct CDR3 sequences, 44% of them present only once. Of note for this clonotype: Antigen: not known.

The CDR3 runs to 16 residues. In germline, CDR1 is MDHEN, CDR2 SYDVKM. The V and J ends lost 6 bases and 5 bases, in that order; junction bases with no gene match: 8. Sequencing used blood. The TCR was taken from a girl aged 5 to 17 with multiple sclerosis. The chain employs TRBV28 and TRBJ2-5; 14 bases map to TRBD2. CDR3 region: CASRATSGGARETQYF. The CDR3 DNA follows: TGTGCCAGCAGAGCGACTAGCGGGGGGGCCCGGGAGACCCAGTACTTC.